The present entry profiles one TCR beta chain with its context. What it binds is unknown. At one boundary the junction diverges from the germline segment, which might be a read error. The data were taken from a study of cytomegalovirus exposure and HLA in healthy donors. Study-level findings and limits: When a later analysis was performed, an Asian-associated ancestry cluster reportedly had fewer N-insertions than the approximately 700-donor mean.

The PCR made use of 60 Vbeta and 13 Jbeta primers. The data were produced by immunoSEQ multiplex PCR, yet TCRdb's version contains in-frame clones alone and is incomplete. The profile shows over 150,000 clones, 85% of them singletons. Germline lookup yields CDR1 SEHNR and CDR2 FQNEAQ (reference sequence). CDR3 length equals 12 residues. The receptor was isolated from a man under 40 in good health and CMV-seropositive. The V call is TRBV7-9, the J call TRBJ2-3; a weak D match, TRBD1 (5 bases). The material sequenced was PBMCs. CDR3 DNA: TGTTCCAGCGCGGACACCCCAGATACGCAGTATTTT. Translating gives CSSADTPDTQYF.